This T cell receptor beta chain was sequenced for a study of blood T cell repertoires in COVID-19. As processed by the authors: Estimated nucleated cell counts came from reference gene primer amplification. Assay used: immunoSEQ multiplex PCR; TCRdb lists only in-frame clones, some missing. V and J calls and clone size are those listed in that table; D and trimming were worked out from the DNA. The sample holds roughly 160,000 clones, approximately 85% seen once. This clone was counted a single time. With V trimmed by 5 bases and J by 5 bases, 13 bases remained unmatched. Germline assignment: CDR1 SEHNR and CDR2 FQNEAQ (reference sequence). The CDR3 is 16 residues long.

The sequenced sample was peripheral blood. The chain recombines TRBV7-9 with TRBJ1-2, with TRBD1 matching over 8 bases. The receptor was isolated from a man older than 75 with COVID-19, enrolled during active disease. Here the CDR3 reads CASSTTGEIPLYGYTF. CDR3 in DNA: TGTGCCAGCAGCACGACAGGGGAAATCCCGTTATATGGCTACACCTTC.